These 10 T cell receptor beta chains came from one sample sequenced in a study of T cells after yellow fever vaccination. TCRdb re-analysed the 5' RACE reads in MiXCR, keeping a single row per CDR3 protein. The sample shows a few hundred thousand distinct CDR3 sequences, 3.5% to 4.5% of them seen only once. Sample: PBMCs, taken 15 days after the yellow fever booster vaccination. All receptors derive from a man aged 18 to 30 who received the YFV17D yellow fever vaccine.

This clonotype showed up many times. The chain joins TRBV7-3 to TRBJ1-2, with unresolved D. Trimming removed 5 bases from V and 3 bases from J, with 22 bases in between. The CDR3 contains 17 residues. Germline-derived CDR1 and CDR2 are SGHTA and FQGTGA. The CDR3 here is CASSTPASGSKDYGYTF. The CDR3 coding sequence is TGTGCCAGCAGCACGCCCGCTTCCGGGAGTAAGGACTATGGCTACACCTTC.

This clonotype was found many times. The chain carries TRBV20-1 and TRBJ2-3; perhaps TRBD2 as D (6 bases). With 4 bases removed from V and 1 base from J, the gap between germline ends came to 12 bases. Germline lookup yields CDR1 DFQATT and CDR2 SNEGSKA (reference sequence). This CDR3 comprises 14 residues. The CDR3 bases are TGCAGTGCTATCAAGACTAGTGGCACAGATACGCAGTATTTT. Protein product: CSAIKTSGTDTQYF.

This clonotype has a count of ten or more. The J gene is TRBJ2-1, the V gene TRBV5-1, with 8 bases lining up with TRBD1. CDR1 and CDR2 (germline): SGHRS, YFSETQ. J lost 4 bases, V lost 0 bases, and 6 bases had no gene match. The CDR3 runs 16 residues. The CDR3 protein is CASSLVPGQEYNEQFF. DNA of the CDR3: TGCGCCAGCAGCTTGGTCCCGGGACAGGAATACAATGAGCAGTTCTTC.

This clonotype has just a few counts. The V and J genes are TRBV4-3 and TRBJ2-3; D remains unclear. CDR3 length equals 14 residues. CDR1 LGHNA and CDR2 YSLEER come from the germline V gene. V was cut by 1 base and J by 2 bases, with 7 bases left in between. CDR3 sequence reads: CASSQGLNTDTQYF. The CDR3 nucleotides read TGCGCCAGCAGCCAAGGACTTAACACAGATACGCAGTATTTT.

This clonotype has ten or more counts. CDR3 in amino acids: CASRAGLGTQYF. The CDR3 DNA reads as TGTGCCAGCAGGGCCGGACTGGGGACCCAGTACTTC. The chain employs TRBV6-5 and TRBJ2-5; a possible D gene is TRBD2 (5 bases). V was trimmed by 6 bases and J by 7 bases, leaving 12 bases between them. The germline V gene has CDR1 MNHEY and CDR2 SVGAGI. The CDR3 sequence is 12 residues long.

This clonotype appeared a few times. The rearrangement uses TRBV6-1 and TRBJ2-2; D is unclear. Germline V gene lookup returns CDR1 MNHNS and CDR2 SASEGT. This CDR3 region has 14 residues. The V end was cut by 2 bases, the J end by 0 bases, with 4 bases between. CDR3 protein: CASSERTNTGELFF. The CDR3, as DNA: TGTGCCAGCAGTGAACGAACGAACACCGGGGAGCTGTTTTTT.

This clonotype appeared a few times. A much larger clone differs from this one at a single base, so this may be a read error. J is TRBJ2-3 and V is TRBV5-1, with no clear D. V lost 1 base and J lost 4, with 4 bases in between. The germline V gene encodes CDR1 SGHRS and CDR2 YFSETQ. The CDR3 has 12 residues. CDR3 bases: TGCGCCAGCAGCTTGAAGGCAGATACGCAGTATTTT. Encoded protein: CASSLKADTQYF. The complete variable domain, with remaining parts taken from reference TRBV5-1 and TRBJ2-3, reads KAGVTQTPRYLIKTRGQQVTLSCSPISGHRSVSWYQQTPGQGLQFLFEYFSETQRNKGNFPGRFSGRQFSNSRSEMNVSTLELGDSALYLCASSLKADTQYFGPGTRLTVL.

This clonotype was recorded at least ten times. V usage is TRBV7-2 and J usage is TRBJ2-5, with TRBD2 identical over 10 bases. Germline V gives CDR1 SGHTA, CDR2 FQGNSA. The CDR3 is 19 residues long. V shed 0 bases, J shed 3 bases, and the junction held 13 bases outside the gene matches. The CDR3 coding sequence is TGTGCCAGCAGCTTAGCGAGGGGTTGGGAGGGGACTAGCGAAGAGACCCAGTACTTC. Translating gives CASSLARGWEGTSEETQYF.

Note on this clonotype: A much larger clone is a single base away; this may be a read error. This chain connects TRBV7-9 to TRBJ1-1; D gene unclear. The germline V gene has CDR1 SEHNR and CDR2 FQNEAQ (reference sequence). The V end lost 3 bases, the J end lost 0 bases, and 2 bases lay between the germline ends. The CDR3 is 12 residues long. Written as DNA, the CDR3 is TGTGCCAGCAGCTTTGTGAACACTGAAGCTTTCTTT. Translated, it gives CASSFVNTEAFF.

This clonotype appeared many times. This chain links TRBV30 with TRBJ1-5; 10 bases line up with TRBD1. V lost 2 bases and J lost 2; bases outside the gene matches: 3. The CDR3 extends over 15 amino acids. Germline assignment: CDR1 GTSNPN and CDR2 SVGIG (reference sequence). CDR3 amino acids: CAWSRDRGRNQPQHF. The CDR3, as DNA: TGTGCCTGGAGTAGGGACAGGGGCCGCAATCAGCCCCAGCATTTT. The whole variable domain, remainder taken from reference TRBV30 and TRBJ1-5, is SQTIHQWPATLVQPVGSPLSLECTVEGTSNPNLYWYRQAAGRGLQLLFYSVGIGQISSEVPQNLSASRPQDRQFILSSKKLLLSDSGFYLCAWSRDRGRNQPQHFGDGTRLSIL.